The 8 T cell receptor beta chains in this list originate from one sample, sequenced in a study of T cells in Graves' hyperthyroidism and ophthalmopathy. Amplified TCR beta CDR3 regions derived from RNA transcripts. First-round RT-PCR of the TCR CDR3 relied on the HTBI primer set. TCRdb used MiXCR to reprocess the multiplex PCR reads, holding one entry per CDR3 protein. The sample yields about 640,000 distinct CDR3 sequences, more than 14% seen once. The sequenced sample consisted of blood. Receptors were obtained from a woman in her fifties or sixties with Graves' ophthalmopathy.

This clonotype was observed a handful of times. This sequence joins TRBV14 and TRBJ2-1, with 12 positions matching TRBD2. Trimming removed 2 bases from V and 6 bases from J; junction bases left unmatched: 2. Germline assignment: CDR1 SGHDN and CDR2 FVKESK. The CDR3 contains 15 residues. The DNA for the CDR3 is TGTGCCAGCAGCCAACTAGCGGGAGGGTTCAATGAGCAGTTCTTC. Translated, it gives CASSQLAGGFNEQFF.

This clonotype was observed a handful of times. The V and J genes are TRBV7-9 and TRBJ2-1, with D unresolved. The germline V gene encodes CDR1 SEHNR and CDR2 FQNEAQ (reference sequence). The V gene lost 1 base and the J gene lost 6 bases, with 13 bases spanning the gap. CDR3 length equals 15 residues. CDR3 coding DNA: TGTGCCAGCAGCTTAGTTGATCCTACCATCAATGAGCAGTTCTTC. Translation: CASSLVDPTINEQFF.

This clonotype was counted a few times. The chain carries TRBV6-1 and TRBJ2-2; 8 nucleotides match TRBD1. V lost 3 bases to trimming and J lost 2 bases; unmatched junction nucleotides: 5. The CDR3 is made up of 16 amino acids. From germline, CDR1 is MNHNS and CDR2 SASEGT. The CDR3 loop reads CASSERDRRNTGELFF. The CDR3 bases are TGTGCCAGCAGTGAGCGGGACAGGAGAAACACCGGGGAGCTGTTTTTT.

This clonotype showed up many times. The chain links TRBV18 to TRBJ2-7; D may be TRBD1 or TRBD2 (5 bases each). CDR3 length equals 10 residues. Germline V lookup: CDR1 KGHSH, CDR2 LQKENI. DNA of the CDR3: TGTCCCCGGGCCTGGGGGGAGCAGTACTTC. This translates into CPRAWGEQYF.

This clonotype has ten or more counts. CDR3 nucleotides: TGTGCCAGCAGGACCGGAGGGCCGGCAGATACGCAGTATTTT. Amino acids: CASRTGGPADTQYF. V is TRBV27 and J is TRBJ2-3; D is perhaps TRBD2 (6 bases). CDR3 length equals 14 residues. The germline V gene has CDR1 MNHEY and CDR2 SMNVEV (reference sequence). V was pared by 6 bases and J by 4 bases, with 14 bases between.

This clonotype was seen a single time. Because it lacks the conserved phenylalanine or tryptophan at the end, this CDR3 is likely a read error. The chain is built from TRBV15 and TRBJ1-2, with unresolved D. The CDR3 length is 15 residues. The germline V gene encodes CDR1 LNHNV and CDR2 YYDKDF (reference sequence). The V end lost 0 bases, the J end lost 3 bases, and 11 bases lay between the germline ends. The CDR3 DNA reads TGTGCCACCAGCAGAGATTCCACCTGGGACTATGGCTACACCCTC. The encoded protein is CATSRDSTWDYGYTL.

This clonotype was detected many times. This chain links TRBV7-2 with TRBJ2-6; D gene ambiguous. Germline assignment: CDR1 SGHTA and CDR2 FQGNSA. There are 15 residues in the CDR3. The V and J ends lost 5 bases and 0 bases respectively, with 8 bases between them. In DNA form, the CDR3 reads TGTGCCAGCAGCCCCCCGTACTCTGGGGCCAACGTCCTGACTTTC. Amino acid sequence: CASSPPYSGANVLTF.

Notes on this clonotype: A clone one base away is much larger, so this may be a read error. V usage is TRBV20-1 and J usage is TRBJ2-7, with TRBD2 matching 7 bases. Per the germline V gene, CDR1 is DFQATT and CDR2 is SNEGSKA (reference sequence). This CDR3 spans 15 amino acids. Trimming removed 0 bases from V and 7 bases from J; junction bases left unmatched: 12. In DNA, the CDR3 is TGCAGTGCTAGAGATCGAGCGGGAAGGCCGGGGGAGCAGTACTTC. Its translation is CSARDRAGRPGEQYF.